This T cell receptor (beta chain) emerged from a study of human T cells and chemical hapten exposure. The wider study: Small volume differences among pooled libraries mainly caused per-sample TCR yield variation.

Documented time point: pre-sensitization, week 0. Treatment of the sample: therapeutic diphenylcyclopropenone sensitization with weekly scalp DPC. The sample holds many counts of this clonotype. Germline CDR1 LGHDT, CDR2 YNNKEL (reference sequence). The CDR3 has 14 residues. Deletions cut 4 bases from V and 5 bases from J, with 14 bases between. Per the original methods: Per sample, the median was approximately 100,000 TCRs, with values from roughly 23,000 to 700,000. MiXCR, run by TCRdb on the RACE reads, gives a single entry per CDR3 protein. The V and J calls, along with clone size, are taken from TCRdb and not from the paper's own processing. The sample carries about 380,000 distinct CDR3 sequences, approximately 5% recorded once.

The V call is TRBV3-1, the J call TRBJ2-5; D tentatively reads TRBD1 or TRBD2 (5 bases each). This receptor was taken from a woman aged 50 to 65 with alopecia areata. Some clones in this sample may be carry-over from other donors' samples. The sequencing here drew on whole blood, taken in connection with sensitization to the hapten diphenylcyclopropenone (DPC). The CDR3 region has the DNA TGTGCCAGCAGCCGAAACATCGAGGGGGAGACCCAGTACTTC. It encodes CASSRNIEGETQYF.